The subject of this entry is one TCR beta chain. Its antigen is unidentified. PCR amplification relied on 60 Vbeta primers (plus 13 Jbeta primers). Sequencing was performed with immunoSEQ multiplex PCR; in TCRdb, only in-frame clones are kept and a portion is missing. The sample yields some 130,000 clones, approximately 80% seen once. The data are from a study of cytomegalovirus exposure and HLA in healthy donors. Overall study results and limits: Earlier analysis yielded a pattern in which most TCR beta V segments were productive about 87% or about 30% of the time.

Per germline, CDR1 MDHEN and CDR2 SYDVKM. V lost 2 bases and J 4 bases, leaving 14 bases between the germline ends. The CDR3 contains 15 residues. The sequenced sample was PBMCs. The chain links TRBV28 to TRBJ1-2, with D possibly TRBD1 on 6 matching bases. The receptor's source is a male donor in good health and CMV-seronegative. CDR3 region: CASSLGGRGRYGYTF. Here the CDR3 DNA reads TGTGCCAGCAGTTTAGGGGGCAGGGGTCGCTATGGCTACACCTTC.